Below, one TCR beta chain is given with its context. The study recruited people aged about 18 to 90 years across some 23 US areas. This entry belongs to a study of blood T cell repertoires in COVID-19. Study-level background: PBMCs, B-cell-depleted T cells, or T cells provided the cDNA or gDNA that made up the material.

In the original analysis: The authors estimated nucleated cell counts from reference gene primer amplification. Repertoires were generated with immunoSEQ multiplex PCR, while TCRdb's copy carries only in-frame clones and drops some. The D gene and trimming were derived from the DNA, and the V and J assignments and clone size from that table. The table lists about 250,000 clones, roughly 85% of them singletons. Germline V gene sequence: CDR1 LGHDT, CDR2 YNNKEL (reference sequence). V lost 1 base, J lost 8 bases, and 8 bases lay in between. The CDR3 is 12 amino acids. Sequencing used PBMCs or T cells enriched from blood (not recorded which). The clonotype originates from a woman aged 45 to 65 with acute COVID-19. This chain joins TRBV3-1 (or the pseudogene TRBV3-2) and TRBJ1-2; D remains ambiguous. This CDR3 is CASSQGSGGYTF. CDR3 nucleotide sequence: TGTGCCAGCAGCCAAGGGAGTGGAGGCTACACCTTC.